Listed below are T cell receptor beta chains from one sample, sequenced in a study of shared clonotypes between healthy human individuals. The method was immunoSEQ multiplex PCR; TCRdb's version includes in-frame clones alone and lacks a portion of them. The data contain approximately 400,000 clones, roughly 96% of them singletons. Sequencing was performed on memory CD8+ T cells sorted from blood. These receptors all come from a man aged 30 to 45 in good health. Both conserved end residues are part of each CDR3. A D gene is named only where the DNA matches it firmly. Clone size is not always given. Where it is, it says once, few, many or a class for expanded clones.

NA,TRBD1,TRBJ2-2,TRBV18,TGTGCCAGCTCAGACGACCAGGGGGCGGTCACCGGGGAGCTGTTTTTT,CASSDDQGAVTGELFF
NA,NA,TRBJ1-5,TRBV4-2,TGTGCCAGCAGCCAAGATGTGCCAGGTCTGAATCAGCCCCAGCATTTT,CASSQDVPGLNQPQHF
NA,NA,TRBJ2-3,TRBV6-5,TGTGCCAGCAGTTACTCTGGGGGAGGGGGGGATACGCAGTATTTT,CASSYSGGGGDTQYF
NA,NA,TRBJ1-2,TRBV11-1,TGTGCCAGCAGCTTAGCCGGGGATGGCTACACCTTC,CASSLAGDGYTF
NA,NA,TRBJ2-7,TRBV5-1,TGCGCCAGCAGCTTGAGCCTGAACTACGAGCAGTACTTC,CASSLSLNYEQYF
NA,TRBD2,TRBJ2-7,TRBV4-1,TGCGCCAGCAGCCAAGATGGGACTAGCTACGAGCAGTACTTC,CASSQDGTSYEQYF
NA,TRBD1,TRBJ2-3,TRBV6-6,TGTGCCAGCAGTTACCTAGACAGGGGGACAGATACGCAGTATTTT,CASSYLDRGTDTQYF
NA,NA,TRBJ2-7,TRBV2,TGTGCCAGCGGGCGGGCTACCTACGAGCAGTACTTC,CASGRATYEQYF
NA,NA,TRBJ2-3,TRBV29-1,TGCAGCGCCCTATCCTGGGACACAGATACGCAGTATTTT,CSALSWDTDTQYF
NA,NA,TRBJ2-7,TRBV4-2,TGTGCCAGCAGCCAAGCTGCCGACAATCCTTACTACGAGCAGTACTTC,CASSQAADNPYYEQYF
NA,NA,TRBJ2-7,TRBV18,TGTGCCAGCTTAAGTCAGGGGTTAGGCGAGCAGTACTTC,CASLSQGLGEQYF
NA,NA,TRBJ1-5,TRBV5-6,TGTGCCAGCAGCTTTTTTTCAGGGTCCAATCAGCCCCAGCATTTT,CASSFFSGSNQPQHF
NA,NA,TRBJ1-2,TRBV7-3,TGTGCCAGCAGCCTGGGGGGTGACTATGGCTACACCTTC,CASSLGGDYGYTF
NA,NA,TRBJ2-1,TRBV5-1,TGCGCCAGCGGACCAGGTAGTTTCAATGAGCAGTTCTTC,CASGPGSFNEQFF
NA,NA,TRBJ2-3,TRBV5-1,TGCGCCAGCAGCTTAATCAGATTGGAAGATACGCAGTATTTT,CASSLIRLEDTQYF
NA,TRBD2,TRBJ2-2,TRBV9,TGTGCCAGCAGCGTAACCGGGAGGGCCGCCACCGGGGAGCTGTTTTTT,CASSVTGRAATGELFF
NA,NA,TRBJ2-7,TRBV14,TGTGCCAGCAGCCAAGCATCTCCACACGAGCAGTACTTC,CASSQASPHEQYF
NA,TRBD1,TRBJ1-1,TRBV6-4,TGTGCCAGCAGTGCCACATCGGGACAGCTAAACCACCGACTCCTCACTGAAGCTTTCTTT,CASSATSGQLNHRLLTEAFF
NA,NA,TRBJ2-1,TRBV19,TGTGCCAGTAGTATTGGTGCGGTTGAGCAGTTCTTC,CASSIGAVEQFF
NA,NA,TRBJ1-4,TRBV5-4,TGTGCCAGCAGCTTGGGGCAGGGGAGAACTAATGAAAAACTGTTTTTT,CASSLGQGRTNEKLFF
NA,NA,TRBJ2-7,TRBV6-6,TGTGCCAGCTCAGGCTACGAGCAGTACTTC,CASSGYEQYF
once,TRBD1,TRBJ1-2,TRBV14,TGTGCCAGCAGCCAAGATAGGGGGACAGGTGCTAACTATGGCTACACCTTC,CASSQDRGTGANYGYTF
NA,TRBD2,TRBJ2-7,TRBV10-3,TGTGCCATCAGTGGCGGCGGGAGTTACGAGCAGTACTTC,CAISGGGSYEQYF
NA,NA,TRBJ1-2,TRBV10-3,TGTGCCATCAGTGTTGGAGCGAGGAACGATGGCTACACCTTC,CAISVGARNDGYTF
NA,NA,TRBJ2-1,TRBV28,TGTGCCAGCAGTTTACGGGCTAGCTACAATGAGCAGTTCTTC,CASSLRASYNEQFF
few,TRBD2,TRBJ2-7,TRBV28,TGTGCCAGCAGTTCGAGCGGGAGGCTGCCCTACGAGCAGTACTTC,CASSSSGRLPYEQYF
NA,TRBD2,TRBJ2-1,TRBV10-3,TGTGCCATCAGTGATTCACCCGGGACTAGCGGCAATGAGCAGTTCTTC,CAISDSPGTSGNEQFF
NA,NA,TRBJ2-1,TRBV6-5,TGTGCCAGCAGTTACTCGGGCTCCTACAATGAGCAGTTCTTC,CASSYSGSYNEQFF
NA,TRBD2,TRBJ2-1,TRBV27,TGTGCCAGCAGTTTCCGCCGACTAGCGGGAGGGCCCAGGGGTTACAATGAGCAGTTCTTC,CASSFRRLAGGPRGYNEQFF
once,TRBD1,TRBJ2-3,TRBV19,TGTGCCAGTAGTATCAGGGGGAGAATGGATCGGGAAGGGAGTAGGACAGATACGCAGTATTTT,CASSIRGRMDREGSRTDTQYF
NA,TRBD1,TRBJ1-3,TRBV29-1,TGCAGCGTTGTACACCGGGACAGGGGTGGAAACACCATATATTTT,CSVVHRDRGGNTIYF
NA,NA,TRBJ1-1,TRBV13,TGTGCCAGCAGCTTAGGGGTTTACACTGAAGCTTTCTTT,CASSLGVYTEAFF